The clone carrying this TCR beta chain has a single count. The sample originates from a study of blood T cell repertoires in COVID-19. About the research overall: Acute and convalescent COVID-19 samples came from the United States, Italy and Spain. From T cells, B-cell-depleted T cells, or PBMCs came the material, which was cDNA or gDNA.

Trimming took 5 bases from V and 5 from J, leaving 18 bases between them. Germline loops: CDR1 SGHAT, CDR2 FQNNGV. CDR3 size: 16 residues. Sequencing was performed with immunoSEQ multiplex PCR; in TCRdb, only in-frame clones are kept and a portion is missing. The sample yields 400,000 to 450,000 clones, roughly 88% seen once. Recruitment covered about 26 US areas and drew participants whose ages spanned roughly 18 to 100 years. Recovered Cohort 3 donors showed two negative PCRs, clearance, or symptom resolution. The clonotype was recovered from a young man who had recovered from COVID-19. The specimen was PBMCs or T cells enriched from blood (not recorded which). The chain combines TRBV11-2 with TRBJ2-2, with unresolved D. The CDR3 loop is CASSPAQTIRTGELFF. The CDR3 DNA is TGTGCCAGCAGCCCTGCCCAGACAATTAGGACCGGGGAGCTGTTTTTT.